This TCR beta chain was captured by sequencing in a study of blood T cell repertoires in COVID-19. TCRdb's copy holds only in-frame clones and misses some; the assay was immunoSEQ multiplex PCR. The table shows fewer than 300,000 clones, with 80% to 85% occurring only once. The ends were cut back, 6 bases at V and 7 bases at J, with 15 bases in the middle. CDR1 and CDR2 (germline): MNHEY, SVGAGI. The CDR3 runs to 13 residues. The clonotype originates from a man in his forties or fifties who had been exposed to COVID-19. Input material: PBMCs or T cells enriched from blood (not recorded which). The rearrangement uses TRBV6-5 and TRBJ1-2; D ambiguous. The CDR3 here is CASSISTSGGYTF. In DNA form, the CDR3 reads TGTGCCAGCAGCATCTCCACGTCGGGTGGCTACACCTTC.